The rows below give T cell receptor beta chains drawn from one sample of a study of identifying expanded T cells in peripheral blood. TCRdb's table, derived via immunoSEQ multiplex PCR, lists solely in-frame clones and lacks some. The table shows 85,000 to 90,000 clones, with approximately 83% occurring only once. The sample consisted of blood. All receptors come from a person aged 18 to 69 in good health. The CDR3 runs from the conserved cysteine through the conserved F or W. Fields, in order: V gene, J gene, D gene, clone size, CDR3 protein, CDR3 DNA. A D gene is named only where the DNA matches it firmly. Rows give clone size only sometimes, using once, few, many, or a class for an expanded clone.

V gene: TRBV7-8; J gene: TRBJ1-2; D gene: -; clone size: few; CDR3 protein: CASSLDRRYGYTF; CDR3 DNA: TGTGCCAGCAGCCTAGACAGGCGGTATGGCTACACCTTC
V gene: TRBV13; J gene: TRBJ2-7; D gene: TRBD1; clone size: -; CDR3 protein: CASSLVRGRGNEQYF; CDR3 DNA: TGTGCCAGCAGCTTAGTGAGGGGCAGGGGGAACGAGCAGTACTTC
V gene: TRBV29-1; J gene: TRBJ2-5; D gene: -; clone size: -; CDR3 protein: CSALLGAETQYF; CDR3 DNA: TGCAGCGCCCTCCTGGGGGCAGAGACCCAGTACTTC
V gene: TRBV11-2; J gene: TRBJ1-2; D gene: TRBD1; clone size: -; CDR3 protein: CASSFQQGAAYGYTF; CDR3 DNA: TGTGCCAGCAGCTTCCAACAGGGGGCTGCCTATGGCTACACCTTC
V gene: TRBV6-6; J gene: TRBJ1-2; D gene: -; clone size: -; CDR3 protein: CASYPAGNYGYTF; CDR3 DNA: TGTGCCAGCTACCCCGCCGGCAACTATGGCTACACCTTC
V gene: TRBV5-5; J gene: TRBJ2-7; D gene: TRBD1; clone size: -; CDR3 protein: CASSFGTGDYEQYF; CDR3 DNA: TGTGCCAGCAGCTTTGGGACAGGGGACTACGAGCAGTACTTC
V gene: TRBV19; J gene: TRBJ2-7; D gene: TRBD1; clone size: -; CDR3 protein: CASSTMTGEYGEQYF; CDR3 DNA: TGTGCCAGTAGTACAATGACAGGGGAGTACGGCGAGCAGTACTTC
V gene: TRBV5-4; J gene: TRBJ2-7; D gene: TRBD1; clone size: -; CDR3 protein: CASSQTGIDSYEQYF; CDR3 DNA: TGTGCCAGCAGCCAGACAGGGATTGACTCCTACGAGCAGTACTTC
V gene: TRBV2; J gene: TRBJ1-5; D gene: -; clone size: few; CDR3 protein: CASRDRGEGPQHF; CDR3 DNA: TGTGCCAGCAGGGATAGGGGGGAGGGGCCCCAGCATTTT
V gene: TRBV2; J gene: TRBJ2-7; D gene: -; clone size: -; CDR3 protein: CASSPGLGGRGSYEQYF; CDR3 DNA: TGTGCCAGCAGTCCTGGACTCGGGGGGCGGGGATCCTACGAGCAGTACTTC
V gene: TRBV10-3; J gene: TRBJ2-1; D gene: -; clone size: -; CDR3 protein: CAISAVPWVNNEQFF; CDR3 DNA: TGTGCCATCAGTGCGGTCCCATGGGTGAACAATGAGCAGTTCTTC
V gene: TRBV2; J gene: TRBJ2-2; D gene: -; clone size: -; CDR3 protein: CASRTGELFF; CDR3 DNA: TGTGCCAGTCGCACCGGGGAGCTGTTTTTT
V gene: TRBV6-5; J gene: TRBJ2-7; D gene: -; clone size: -; CDR3 protein: CASTHRGLYEQYF; CDR3 DNA: TGTGCCAGCACCCACAGGGGACTCTACGAGCAGTACTTC
V gene: TRBV7-7; J gene: TRBJ2-6; D gene: -; clone size: -; CDR3 protein: CASGTSTGANVLTF; CDR3 DNA: TGTGCCAGCGGGACTTCAACTGGGGCCAACGTCCTGACTTTC
V gene: TRBV7-2; J gene: TRBJ2-7; D gene: TRBD1; clone size: -; CDR3 protein: CASSKAGGQGIYEQYF; CDR3 DNA: TGTGCCAGCAGCAAAGCGGGCGGACAGGGTATCTACGAGCAGTACTTC
V gene: TRBV4-3; J gene: TRBJ1-2; D gene: -; clone size: -; CDR3 protein: CASSQVSGRNYGYTF; CDR3 DNA: TGCGCCAGCAGCCAAGTAAGCGGTCGGAACTATGGCTACACCTTC
V gene: TRBV4-1; J gene: TRBJ2-7; D gene: TRBD2; clone size: -; CDR3 protein: CASSQVASGPYEQYF; CDR3 DNA: TGCGCCAGCAGCCAAGTGGCTAGCGGTCCCTACGAGCAGTACTTC
V gene: TRBV5-1; J gene: TRBJ2-7; D gene: -; clone size: -; CDR3 protein: CASSYQGNEQYF; CDR3 DNA: TGCGCCAGCAGCTACCAGGGGAACGAGCAGTACTTC
V gene: TRBV5-1; J gene: TRBJ2-5; D gene: -; clone size: -; CDR3 protein: CASSFQDPQETQYF; CDR3 DNA: TGCGCCAGCAGCTTTCAGGACCCTCAAGAGACCCAGTACTTC
V gene: TRBV20-1; J gene: TRBJ1-2; D gene: TRBD1; clone size: -; CDR3 protein: CSAGTGYGYTF; CDR3 DNA: TGCAGTGCGGGGACAGGCTATGGCTACACCTTC
V gene: TRBV7-9; J gene: TRBJ2-3; D gene: -; clone size: -; CDR3 protein: CASSFGRTTTDTQYF; CDR3 DNA: TGTGCCAGCAGCTTCGGAAGGACTACCACAGATACGCAGTATTTT
V gene: TRBV5-5; J gene: TRBJ1-2; D gene: -; clone size: -; CDR3 protein: CASSLQGSYGYTF; CDR3 DNA: TGTGCCAGCAGCTTACAGGGAAGCTATGGCTACACCTTC
V gene: TRBV5-1; J gene: TRBJ2-7; D gene: -; clone size: -; CDR3 protein: CASSFAEFTRGNEQYF; CDR3 DNA: TGCGCCAGCAGCTTTGCAGAATTCACACGAGGAAACGAGCAGTACTTC
V gene: TRBV7-2; J gene: TRBJ1-1; D gene: -; clone size: -; CDR3 protein: CASSLDGRNEAFF; CDR3 DNA: TGTGCCAGCAGCTTAGATGGTAGAAATGAAGCTTTCTTT
V gene: TRBV7-2; J gene: TRBJ1-5; D gene: -; clone size: -; CDR3 protein: CASSLSRVGNQPQHF; CDR3 DNA: TGTGCCAGCAGCTTGTCTCGGGTAGGCAATCAGCCCCAGCATTTT